This T cell receptor (beta chain) came from a study of T-cell reconstitution after alpha-beta-depleted transplantation in children. This clonotype was observed a few times. Germline CDR1 reads LNHNV; CDR2 reads YYDKDF (reference sequence). The CDR3 contains 13 residues. Trimming shortened V by 0 bases and J by 9 bases, and 9 bases separated the two germline ends. The TCRbeta library was prepared with unique molecular identifiers. TCRdb redid the calling of the PCR reads with MiXCR, one entry per CDR3 protein. Among about 640,000 distinct CDR3 sequences listed, roughly 15% were seen once. Sample: PBMCs from the stem cell graft donor, taken from the stem cell graft. This TCR came from a human donor who donated a stem cell graft to a child with acute myeloid leukemia. The chain carries TRBV15 and TRBJ2-1; D gene ambiguous. CDR3 DNA sequence: TGTGCCACCAGCAGAGATCAGGCGCTTGAGCAGTTCTTC. The encoded protein is CATSRDQALEQFF.